Listed here are 15 T cell receptor beta chains from one sample, sequenced in a study of a mutant IDH1 vaccine in newly diagnosed glioma (TCRdb year 2021). Libraries came from the immunoSEQ multiplex PCR assay. Imported from immuneACCESS, the table was reduced by TCRdb to in-frame sequences with V and J called. These copies leave out some clones; in studies compared against another copy, an unresolved V gene accounts for under half, and the cause of the remainder is not known. Here the sample has under 45,000 clones; under 80% occur a single time. Together, the top ten hold about 5% of the sample. No antigen is known for these receptors. According to the study, the label for this sample's time point signals: week 23, last vaccination. Every vaccine dose consisted of 300 ug of a 20-mer mutant IDH1 peptide in Montanide, administered subcutaneously together with topical imiquimod. This material consisted of PBMCs, taken from a glioma patient whose treatment included an IDH1 peptide vaccine. These TCRs come from a man between 45 and 60 years old with glioma.

This clone showed up just a few times. The V and J genes are TRBV30 and TRBJ1-5; a weak D match, TRBD1 (5 bases). Germline CDR1 reads GTSNPN; CDR2 reads SVGIG (reference sequence). V lost 3 bases and J lost 2, with 14 bases in between. This CDR3 is 15 amino acids long. The CDR3 nucleotides read TGTGCCTGGAGGCGCACAGGAGATCGCAATCAGCCCCAGCATTTT. This sequence encodes CAWRRTGDRNQPQHF.

The rearrangement links TRBV7-8 to TRBJ2-6, with a possible D match to TRBD2 (5 bases). V lost 5 bases to trimming and J lost 2 bases, with 10 bases between them. The CDR3 has 15 amino acids. The germline CDR1 and CDR2 sequences are SGHVS and FQNEAQ. CDR3 DNA sequence: TGTGCCAGCAGCCCTCACGGGACTGGGGCCAACGTCCTGACTTTC. This encodes CASSPHGTGANVLTF.

The genes are TRBV19 and TRBJ1-6; 7 bases fit TRBD1. Germline V CDR1 and CDR2: LNHDA, SQIVND (reference sequence). The CDR3 is 15 residues long. V shed 2 bases, J shed 9 bases, and the junction held 7 bases outside the gene matches. The CDR3 nucleotides are TGTGCCAGTAGTATAAATAGGGACAGCTTTTCACCCCTCCACTTT. It specifies CASSINRDSFSPLHF.

The J gene is TRBJ2-1, the V gene TRBV4-1; either TRBD1 or TRBD2 may supply D (6 bases each). With 0 bases removed from V and 1 base from J, the gap between germline ends came to 16 bases. Germline CDR1 is MGHRA and CDR2 is YSYEKL. The CDR3 covers 18 residues. The CDR3 loop reads CASSQDGGGGQSYNEQFF. The CDR3 bases are TGCGCCAGCAGCCAAGATGGGGGTGGGGGGCAATCCTACAATGAGCAGTTCTTC.

This sequence joins TRBV10-3 and TRBJ2-7; D may correspond to TRBD1 or TRBD2 (6 bases each). Germline lookup yields CDR1 ENHRY and CDR2 SYGVKD. V was pared by 0 bases and J by 4 bases, with 13 bases between. This CDR3 has 15 amino acids. This chain's CDR3 is CAISESGGSVYEQYF. CDR3 nucleotide sequence: TGTGCCATCAGTGAGTCAGGGGGGTCGGTGTACGAGCAGTACTTC.

This clone showed up just a few times. The rearrangement joins TRBV5-1 to TRBJ2-1, with D unclear. Trimming removed 2 bases at V and 5 bases at J, with 2 bases between. The CDR3 has 11 amino acids. The germline V gene has CDR1 SGHRS and CDR2 YFSETQ. The CDR3 spells CASSFHNEQFF. CDR3 coding DNA: TGCGCCAGCAGCTTCCACAATGAGCAGTTCTTC.

V gene TRBV21-1 combines with J gene TRBJ1-5; TRBD1 is the table's D call, not checked against the DNA. TRBV21-1 is assigned pseudogene status. CDR3 size: 17 residues. CDR3: CASTSRDSPPSNQPQHF. DNA of the CDR3: TGTGCCAGCACCTCCAGGGACAGCCCACCTAGCAATCAGCCCCAGCATTTT.

This clone was seen a few times. The chain recombines TRBV7-2 with TRBJ2-7; the D gene is possibly TRBD1 (6 bases). V was trimmed by 5 bases and J by 2 bases, leaving 16 bases between them. The CDR3 runs 15 residues. Germline loops: CDR1 SGHTA, CDR2 FQGNSA. Here the CDR3 DNA reads TGTGCCAGCAGCGACGGACAGTGGGTAACCTACGAGCAGTACTTC. Its translation: CASSDGQWVTYEQYF.

This chain connects TRBV5-1 to TRBJ2-5; 8 bases match TRBD2. Germline trimming cut 4 bases from V and 4 bases from J; bases unmatched to any gene: 6. The CDR3 length is 14 residues. Germline V gene data show CDR1 as SGHRS and CDR2 as YFSETQ. The CDR3 spells CASSDRGGGETQYF. CDR3 nucleotides: TGCGCCAGCAGCGACCGGGGGGGCGGAGAGACCCAGTACTTC.

The chain uses TRBV5-6 and TRBJ1-2, with no clear D. The germline V and J ends were trimmed by 0 bases and 6 bases, with 9 bases remaining between them. Looked up from germline, CDR1 is SGHDT and CDR2 is YYEEEE. The CDR3 has 13 amino acids. In nucleotides, the CDR3 is TGTGCCAGCAGCTTGGGTCAAGCAGATGGCTACACCTTC. Protein: CASSLGQADGYTF.

The chain joins TRBV5-8 to TRBJ1-5; 9 nucleotides line up with TRBD1. Trimming removed 2 bases from V and 3 bases from J; junction bases left unmatched: 3. Germline V gene data show CDR1 as SGHTS and CDR2 as YDEGEE. This CDR3 spans 15 amino acids. The CDR3 sequence is CASSLGTGFNQPQHF. In nucleotides, the CDR3 is TGTGCCAGCAGCTTAGGGACAGGGTTCAATCAGCCCCAGCATTTT. The full variable domain, in which reference TRBV5-8 and TRBJ1-5 provide the parts outside the CDR3, is EAGVTQSPTHLIKTRGQQATLRCSPISGHTSVYWYQQALGLGLQFLLWYDEGEERNRGNFPPRFSGRQFPNYSSELNVNALELEDSALYLCASSLGTGFNQPQHFGDGTRLSIL.

This chain connects TRBV19 to TRBJ1-1, with 7 positions matching TRBD1. Germline values: CDR1 LNHDA, CDR2 SQIVND (reference sequence). Losses at the gene ends were 5 bases for V and 0 bases for J; bases not matched to a gene: 0. The CDR3 length is 13 residues. Here the CDR3 reads CASSGTVNTEAFF. The CDR3 nucleotides are TGTGCCAGTAGTGGGACAGTGAACACTGAAGCTTTCTTT.

This clone was detected only a few times. This sequence joins TRBV2 and TRBJ1-4, with 7 bases matching TRBD1. V lost 3 bases and J lost 17; bases outside the gene matches: 9. The CDR3 totals 12 residues. Germline V gives CDR1 SNHLY, CDR2 FYNNEI. The CDR3 protein is CASSEDPGQTFF. Here the CDR3 DNA reads TGTGCCAGCAGTGAGGACCCGGGACAGACCTTTTTT.

This clone was detected only a few times. This chain uses TRBV4-2 with TRBJ1-1; no definite D call. The CDR3 runs to 14 residues. Trimming stripped 2 bases from V and 2 bases from J, with 9 bases between. Germline V gene data show CDR1 as LGHNA and CDR2 as YNFKEQ. CDR3 protein: CASSQTGRNTEAFF. Written as DNA, the CDR3 is TGTGCCAGCAGCCAAACGGGTAGAAACACTGAAGCTTTCTTT.

The chain couples TRBV2 to TRBJ2-5; D unclear. CDR1 and CDR2 (germline): SNHLY, FYNNEI. The CDR3 totals 13 residues. V gave up 1 base and J gave up 10 bases, with 13 bases separating them. In nucleotides, the CDR3 is TGTGCCAGCAGTGAAGAGGGCAGGCACGGCCAGTACTTC. Translation: CASSEEGRHGQYF.